This T cell receptor beta chain was observed in a study of blood T cell repertoires in COVID-19. On the study more broadly: Acute and convalescent COVID-19 specimens originated in the United States, Italy and Spain.

In the source study's methods: Amplifying reference gene primers gave estimates of nucleated cell counts. Clones were read by immunoSEQ multiplex PCR, and TCRdb kept only the in-frame ones, dropping some. D and trimming come from the DNA, and the V and J calls and clone size come from that table. The sample contains tens of thousands of clones, 60% to 85% of which appear only once. The sequence derives from a man aged 70 or older with active or convalescent COVID-19. Sequenced sample: peripheral blood.

The CDR3 here is CASSPGGTTSQPQHF. The DNA for the CDR3 is TGTGCCAGCAGCCCAGGAGGCACTACAAGTCAGCCCCAGCATTTT. The chain joins TRBV28 to TRBJ1-5; D is ambiguous. Germline CDR1 is MDHEN and CDR2 is SYDVKM. The CDR3 is 15 residues long. V was trimmed by 6 bases and J by 6 bases, leaving 18 bases between them.